This T cell receptor beta chain was retrieved from a study of shared clonotypes between healthy human individuals. Study conclusions and caveats: The small donor group covered limited genetic and exposure diversity.

The germline V gene encodes CDR1 MNHEY and CDR2 SMNVEV (reference sequence). The CDR3 totals 15 residues. With 1 base clipped from V and 7 bases from J, the junction kept 5 bases outside the gene matches. Positively selected for CCR7, the CD45RO-negative cells used as naive CD8 cells excluded terminally differentiated effector memory CD45RA+ cells. As to this clone: What it recognizes is unknown.

Assay: immunoSEQ multiplex PCR; the TCRdb copy retains only in-frame clones and omits some. The sample holds some 1,900,000 clones, over 85% seen once. This receptor was identified in a man aged 18 to 29 in good health. The sample consisted of naive CD8+ T cells sorted from blood. The chain links TRBV27 to TRBJ2-3, with TRBD2 matching over 10 bases. DNA for the CDR3: TGTGCCAGCAGTTTATACCAGCGGGGGGGGTATACGCAGTATTTT. Protein: CASSLYQRGGYTQYF.